Below are 28 T cell receptor beta chains sequenced from a single sample in a study of blood T cell repertoires in COVID-19. The protocol was immunoSEQ multiplex PCR, while the TCRdb copy is restricted to in-frame clones and leaves out a portion. This sample yields around 310,000 clones, of which around 92% are seen a single time; roughly a tenth belongs to the top ten. Sequenced input: PBMCs or T cells enriched from blood (not recorded which). These receptors were collected from a woman in her 30s who had recovered from COVID-19.

The rearrangement links TRBV7-9 to TRBJ2-1, with D tentatively TRBD2 (7 bases). The CDR3 consists of 14 residues. Germline loops: CDR1 SEHNR, CDR2 FQNEAQ (reference sequence). The V gene lost 1 base and the J gene lost 15 bases, with 19 bases spanning the gap. The CDR3 nucleotides are TGTGCCAGCAGCTTAGAAGGGTGGAGCGGGACACCGTTCTTC. It codes for CASSLEGWSGTPFF. Supplemented by reference TRBV7-9 and TRBJ2-1, the full variable domain reads DTGVSQNPRHKITKRGQNVTFRCDPISEHNRLYWYRQTLGQGPEFLTYFQNEAQLEKSRLLSDRFSAERPKGSFSTLEIQRTEQGDSAMYLCASSLEGWSGTPFFGPGTRLTVL.

V is TRBV6-5 and J is TRBJ2-6; D gene uncertain. This CDR3 is built from 16 residues. CDR1 and CDR2 from the germline V gene are MNHEY and SVGAGI. Trimming took off 1 base at V and 1 base at J, with 8 bases between the two ends. The CDR3 sequence is CASSYFYASGANVLTF. Here the CDR3 DNA reads TGTGCCAGCAGTTACTTTTATGCGTCTGGGGCCAACGTCCTGACTTTC.

The gene calls are TRBV7-9 and TRBJ2-7; TRBD1 matches at 7 bases. The trim removed 3 bases at V and 0 bases at J, leaving 5 bases unmatched. Germline CDR1 reads SEHNR; CDR2 reads FQNEAQ (reference sequence). This CDR3 is 15 amino acids long. CDR3 DNA sequence: TGTGCCAGCAGCTTGATTGCAGGGGGCTCCTACGAGCAGTACTTC. It translates to CASSLIAGGSYEQYF.

This chain links TRBV24-1 with TRBJ2-3; tentatively, D is TRBD2 (5 bases). The CDR3 is 14 amino acids. Germline CDR1 reads KGHDR; CDR2 reads SFDVKD. V was cut by 5 bases and J by 6 bases, with 14 bases left in between. Written as DNA, the CDR3 is TGTGCCACCAGTGGAGCCCACGGGGAGGATACGCAGTATTTT. It is translated as CATSGAHGEDTQYF.

The genes are TRBV7-8 and TRBJ2-7; TRBD2 might be the D (6 bases). The CDR3 is 16 residues long. Germline assignment: CDR1 SGHVS and CDR2 FQNEAQ. V lost 5 bases and J 1 base, leaving 18 bases between the germline ends. CDR3 protein: CASSRGWDFSSYEQYF. The CDR3 region has the DNA TGTGCCAGCAGCCGGGGTTGGGACTTTTCATCCTACGAGCAGTACTTC.

This clone was recorded a few times. The V call is TRBV19, the J call TRBJ1-1; perhaps TRBD1 as D (5 bases). CDR3 size: 13 residues. Germline loops: CDR1 LNHDA, CDR2 SQIVND (reference sequence). The V end was cut by 7 bases, the J end by 1 base, with 10 bases between. CDR3 nucleotide sequence: TGTGCCAGTACAGGGAGGGCGAACACTGAAGCTTTCTTT. This sequence encodes CASTGRANTEAFF.

As DNA, the CDR3 is TGTGCCACCAGCAGTCGAGGGGGGGGGCGCGATGGCTACACCTTC. Translated: CATSSRGGGRDGYTF. The chain has TRBV15 and TRBJ1-2; TRBD1 is a possible D gene (6 bases). V was cut by 3 bases and J by 6 bases, with 17 bases left in between. Germline V gene sequence: CDR1 LNHNV, CDR2 YYDKDF (reference sequence). The CDR3 extends over 15 amino acids.

Regarding this clone: This sample also contains other DNA sequences that code for the same CDR3. The chain is built from TRBV5-6 and TRBJ2-7; D remains unclear. The CDR3 sequence is 11 residues long. The V end was cut by 1 base, the J end by 3 bases, with 2 bases between. Germline V gene sequence: CDR1 SGHDT, CDR2 YYEEEE. CDR3 residues: CASSLYYEQYF. The CDR3 DNA follows: TGTGCCAGCAGCTTGTACTACGAGCAGTACTTC. The whole variable domain, remainder taken from reference TRBV5-6 and TRBJ2-7, is DAGVTQSPTHLIKTRGQQVTLRCSPKSGHDTVSWYQQALGQGPQFIFQYYEEEERQRGNFPDRFSGHQFPNYSSELNVNALLLGDSALYLCASSLYYEQYFGPGTRLTVT.

The chain is built from TRBV27 and TRBJ2-7; 11 nucleotides line up with TRBD1. The CDR3 extends over 22 amino acids. CDR1 is MNHEY and CDR2 is SMNVEV in the germline V gene (reference sequence). The V and J ends lost 4 bases and 0 bases, in that order; junction bases with no gene match: 23. CDR3 coding DNA: TGTGCCAGCAGTTCCACCAAATTTTTGACCATCCGGGACAGGGGGAGCTCCTACGAGCAGTACTTC. This sequence encodes CASSSTKFLTIRDRGSSYEQYF.

V gene TRBV6-5 combines with J gene TRBJ1-5, with D unresolved. CDR1 is MNHEY, CDR2 SVGAGI, per germline. The ends were cut back, 6 bases at V and 4 bases at J, with 16 bases in the middle. This CDR3 has 15 amino acids. The CDR3 bases are TGTGCCAGCAGCGGAGGAGCAGGAAGTAATCAGCCCCAGCATTTT. It translates to CASSGGAGSNQPQHF.

CDR3 protein: CASSQGRDRPSEQYF. The DNA of the CDR3 is TGTGCCAGCAGCCAAGGCCGGGACAGGCCCTCCGAGCAGTACTTC. J is TRBJ2-7 and V is TRBV3-1 (or the pseudogene TRBV3-2), with 8 bases fitting TRBD1. V lost 1 base to trimming and J lost 6 bases; unmatched junction nucleotides: 8. The CDR3 has 15 amino acids. Germline lookup yields CDR1 LGHDT and CDR2 YNNKEL (reference sequence).

In this sample, this clone turned up once. The rearrangement uses TRBV27 and TRBJ2-7; maybe TRBD2 (6 bases). Germline V gene lookup returns CDR1 MNHEY and CDR2 SMNVEV (reference sequence). The CDR3 extends over 16 amino acids. Trimming took 7 bases from V and 5 from J, leaving 24 bases between them. In nucleotides, the CDR3 is TGTGCCAGCATCACCCCGGAGGGAGCAGGAGGGGACGAGCAGTACTTC. The encoded protein is CASITPEGAGGDEQYF.

The rearrangement joins TRBV10-3 to TRBJ1-5; 8 bases agree with TRBD1. The junction had 7 bases not matched to a gene; V was cut back by 9 bases and J by 6 bases. There are 13 residues in the CDR3. Germline V lookup: CDR1 ENHRY, CDR2 SYGVKD. CDR3 bases: TGTGCCATACAGGGGGGAGAGGGTCAGCCCCAGCATTTT. Protein: CAIQGGEGQPQHF.

This clone was seen once. J is TRBJ1-3 and V is TRBV5-1, with D maybe TRBD1 (6 bases). The length of the CDR3 is 15 residues. From germline, CDR1 is SGHRS and CDR2 YFSETQ. The ends were cut back, 5 bases at V and 2 bases at J, with 14 bases in the middle. In nucleotides, the CDR3 is TGCGCCAGCAGTCCGGAGGGGGGGACTGGAAACACCATATATTTT. Encoded protein: CASSPEGGTGNTIYF.

This chain links TRBV5-1 with TRBJ1-2; 8 nucleotides line up with TRBD1. The V gene's germline CDR1 is SGHRS and CDR2 YFSETQ. This CDR3 contains 16 residues. The V and J ends lost 4 bases and 4 bases, in that order; junction bases with no gene match: 12. The CDR3 loop reads CASSPWGQDPLYGYTF. The CDR3 bases are TGCGCCAGCAGCCCGTGGGGACAGGACCCCCTCTATGGCTACACCTTC.

This clone was counted between two and nine times. The gene calls are TRBV7-6 and TRBJ2-1; 7 bases agree with TRBD1. V lost 4 bases and J lost 9; bases outside the gene matches: 21. The CDR3 has 18 residues. CDR1 is SGHVS, CDR2 FNYEAQ, per germline. In nucleotides, the CDR3 is TGTGCCAGCAGCTCATCAGGGGGTGGGCTCGATATTGCCCGTGAGCAGTTCTTC. Translation: CASSSSGGGLDIAREQFF.

This chain connects TRBV9 to TRBJ1-1, with a possible D match to TRBD1 (6 bases). Germline-derived CDR1 and CDR2 are SGDLS and YYNGEE. The CDR3 is 16 residues long. Trimming left V 3 bases short and J 0 bases short, with 15 bases between. This CDR3 reads CASSATDRTVNTEAFF. In DNA form, the CDR3 reads TGTGCCAGCAGCGCGACCGACCGGACAGTGAACACTGAAGCTTTCTTT.

This chain connects TRBV6-5 to TRBJ1-1, with unresolved D. The CDR3 spans 12 residues. The V end was cut by 1 base, the J end by 8 bases, with 8 bases between. Germline CDR1 and CDR2: MNHEY and SVGAGI. CDR3 protein: CASSYYSGEAFF. The CDR3 bases are TGTGCCAGCAGTTACTATTCGGGGGAAGCTTTCTTT.

The chain uses TRBV18 and TRBJ1-1; D gene uncertain. CDR3 length: 15 amino acids. The V gene lost 3 bases and the J gene lost 5 bases, with 16 bases spanning the gap. Germline V gene data show CDR1 as KGHSH and CDR2 as LQKENI. The CDR3 bases are TGTGCCAGCTCACCCAACTTCGGAAGAGGGACTGAAGCTTTCTTT. It is translated as CASSPNFGRGTEAFF.

This clone was observed a single time. The chain has TRBV13 and TRBJ1-1; TRBD1 is a possible D gene (6 bases). This CDR3 contains 15 residues. Trimming removed 5 bases at V and 1 base at J, with 14 bases between. The germline V gene encodes CDR1 PRHDT and CDR2 FYEKMQ (reference sequence). The CDR3 spells CASSRYRQANTEAFF. The CDR3 DNA follows: TGTGCCAGCAGCCGTTACAGACAGGCGAACACTGAAGCTTTCTTT.

V and J are TRBV6-5 and TRBJ1-2, with D hard to call. The CDR3 runs to 14 residues. The germline V and J ends were trimmed by 2 bases and 7 bases, with 14 bases remaining between them. Germline CDR1 MNHEY, CDR2 SVGAGI. Here the CDR3 DNA reads TGTGCCAGCAGTTACGCACAAAGAGAGGGTGGCTACACCTTC. Protein sequence: CASSYAQREGGYTF.

The chain links TRBV15 to TRBJ2-7; D might be TRBD2 (5 bases). The V end was cut by 0 bases, the J end by 2 bases, with 17 bases between. The CDR3 is 17 amino acids. Germline CDR1 and CDR2: LNHNV and YYDKDF (reference sequence). The DNA of the CDR3 is TGTGCCACCAGCAGAGATTCCGGGTCTAGCCTCCCCTACGAGCAGTACTTC. It codes for CATSRDSGSSLPYEQYF.

The rearrangement links TRBV4-2 to TRBJ2-7; 7 bases fit TRBD1. V lost 4 bases to trimming and J lost 2 bases; unmatched junction nucleotides: 8. The germline gives CDR1 LGHNA, CDR2 YNFKEQ. CDR3 size: 15 residues. The chain's CDR3 is CASSPEMTGPYEQYF. In DNA, the CDR3 is TGTGCCAGCAGCCCCGAGATGACAGGGCCCTACGAGCAGTACTTC.

This CDR3 reads CASTLATEQYF. The DNA for the CDR3 is TGTGCCAGCACACTAGCGACCGAGCAGTACTTC. This chain links TRBV2 with TRBJ2-7, with 7 bases aligning to TRBD2. The V gene end was trimmed by 7 bases and the J gene end by 6 bases; junction bases not matched to a gene: 3. Looked up from germline, CDR1 is SNHLY and CDR2 is FYNNEI. The CDR3 totals 11 residues.

This chain uses TRBV18 with TRBJ2-6; 7 bases line up with TRBD1. V shed 2 bases, J shed 0 bases, and the junction held 4 bases outside the gene matches. Germline V gene lookup returns CDR1 KGHSH and CDR2 LQKENI. This CDR3 comprises 17 residues. In DNA, the CDR3 is TGTGCCAGCTCACCAGGACAGGCCCACTCTGGGGCCAACGTCCTGACTTTC. Protein product: CASSPGQAHSGANVLTF.

This clone was counted a single time. The V call is TRBV7-3, the J call TRBJ2-1, with 9 bases lining up with TRBD2. Trimming cost V 5 bases and J 2 bases; bases outside gene matches: 4. The length of the CDR3 is 15 residues. Looked up from germline, CDR1 is SGHTA and CDR2 is FQGTGA. The CDR3 loop reads CASSPLAGAYNEQFF. Written as DNA, the CDR3 is TGTGCCAGCAGCCCCTTAGCGGGAGCCTACAATGAGCAGTTCTTC. The full variable domain, rest sourced from reference TRBV7-3 and TRBJ2-1, is GAGVSQTPSNKVTEKGKYVELRCDPISGHTALYWYRQSLGQGPEFLIYFQGTGAADDSGLPNDRFFAVRPEGSVSTLKIQRTERGDSAVYLCASSPLAGAYNEQFFGPGTRLTVL.

The rearrangement links TRBV27 to TRBJ2-1, with a weak D call TRBD2 (6 bases). CDR3 length: 12 residues. V lost 8 bases and J 9 bases, leaving 14 bases between the germline ends. Germline CDR1 reads MNHEY; CDR2 reads SMNVEV (reference sequence). CDR3 loop: CASHNDGSEQFF. CDR3 in DNA: TGTGCCAGCCACAACGACGGGAGTGAGCAGTTCTTC.

The chain recombines TRBV6-5 with TRBJ1-3; TRBD1 agrees at 7 bases. Germline-derived CDR1 and CDR2 are MNHEY and SVGAGI. J gave up 3 bases and V 6 bases, and 8 bases lay outside the gene matches. This CDR3 is 15 amino acids long. The CDR3 loop reads CASSLYRGFGNTIYF. The CDR3 region has the DNA TGTGCCAGCAGCCTTTACAGGGGATTTGGAAACACCATATATTTT.